Below are 25 T cell receptor beta chains sequenced from a single sample in a study of CD8+CD57+ T cells in acquired aplastic anemia. CDR3 and TCR beta VDJ profiling relied on a genomic DNA template. TCRdb used MiXCR to reprocess the reads, holding one entry per CDR3 protein. The data show about 62,000 distinct CDR3 sequences, 55% seen once. The sequencing sample was made of sorted CD4+, CD8+, or CD8+CD57+ T cells (not recorded which) from PBMCs. The receptors were gathered from a human donor in good health, serving as a control.

V and J are TRBV11-2 and TRBJ1-6; D might be TRBD1 (6 bases). V lost 5 bases to trimming and J lost 7 bases, with 21 bases between them. Germline loops: CDR1 SGHAT, CDR2 FQNNGV. The CDR3 spans 17 residues. In DNA, the CDR3 is TGTGCCAGCAGCCTAGGGGGAGGGAACCCCCGAAATTCACCCCTCCACTTT. Encoded protein: CASSLGGGNPRNSPLHF.

V and J are TRBV20-1 and TRBJ2-7, with D hard to call. Trimming took off 2 bases at V and 0 bases at J, with 8 bases between the two ends. CDR3 length: 13 amino acids. The V gene's germline CDR1 is DFQATT and CDR2 SNEGSKA (reference sequence). For the CDR3, the DNA is TGCAGTGCTAGACCGTCGACCTCCTACGAGCAGTACTTC. It translates to CSARPSTSYEQYF.

This clonotype was seen repeatedly, ten times or more. V is TRBV6-4 and J is TRBJ1-4; no definite D call. The CDR3 runs to 13 residues. Germline V CDR1 and CDR2: MRHNA, SNTAGT. The V end lost 5 bases, the J end lost 5 bases, and 9 bases lay between the germline ends. The CDR3 protein is CASSPSGNEKLFF. The CDR3 coding sequence is TGTGCCAGCAGTCCGTCCGGGAATGAAAAACTGTTTTTT.

This clonotype qualifies as medium-sized. The V gene is TRBV24-1, the J gene TRBJ1-5; D gene uncertain. The CDR3 length is 12 residues. Trimming took off 4 bases at V and 6 bases at J, with 6 bases between the two ends. Per germline, CDR1 KGHDR and CDR2 SFDVKD. In DNA form, the CDR3 reads TGTGCCACCAGTGACAGTAGTCAGCCCCAGCATTTT. As protein: CATSDSSQPQHF.

The V gene is TRBV25-1, the J gene TRBJ1-4; D gene uncertain. V lost 2 bases and J 6 bases, leaving 4 bases between the germline ends. CDR1 is MGHDK, CDR2 SYGVNS, per germline. The CDR3 is made up of 12 amino acids. CDR3 bases: TGTGCCAGCAGTGAAAAGTATGAAAAACTGTTTTTT. It specifies CASSEKYEKLFF.

Notes on this clonotype: The germline gene is not matched at one end of the junction; a read error may be the cause. The chain employs TRBV2 and TRBJ1-1; possibly TRBD1 for D (5 bases). The CDR3 extends over 12 amino acids. The V gene's germline CDR1 is SNHLY and CDR2 FYNNEI. Here the CDR3 reads CAGRVELAEAFF. CDR3 DNA sequence: TGTGCCGGCAGGGTCGAGTTGGCTGAAGCTTTCTTT.

This chain links TRBV19 with TRBJ1-5; no reliable D call. Germline CDR1 reads LNHDA; CDR2 reads SQIVND (reference sequence). Trimming pared 3 bases from V and 4 bases from J, leaving 13 bases between. This CDR3 comprises 15 residues. CDR3 loop: CASSMREDTNQPQHF. DNA of the CDR3: TGTGCCAGTAGTATGCGGGAGGATACGAATCAGCCCCAGCATTTT.

The chain links TRBV11-2 to TRBJ2-3, with TRBD2 matching over 7 bases. Germline V gives CDR1 SGHAT, CDR2 FQNNGV. This CDR3 region has 12 residues. V shed 5 bases, J shed 6 bases, and the junction held 2 bases outside the gene matches. The CDR3 reads CASSNGGDTQYF. DNA for the CDR3: TGTGCCAGCAGCAACGGGGGGGATACGCAGTATTTT.

The V gene is TRBV2, the J gene TRBJ2-5, with D unresolved. The CDR3 has 13 residues. Per germline, CDR1 SNHLY and CDR2 FYNNEI. Trimming stripped 5 bases from V and 0 bases from J, with 7 bases between. The CDR3 is CASSLMNQETQYF. In DNA, the CDR3 is TGTGCCAGCAGTCTGATGAACCAAGAGACCCAGTACTTC.

By proportion, this clonotype is medium-sized (0.01 to 0.1%). The chain couples TRBV25-1 to TRBJ2-3, with D possibly being TRBD2 (6 bases). The V gene lost 2 bases and the J gene lost 8 bases, with 14 bases spanning the gap. Germline CDR1 is MGHDK and CDR2 is SYGVNS. The CDR3 runs 14 residues. This CDR3 is CASSEPRGGATQYF. For the CDR3, the DNA is TGTGCCAGCAGTGAACCCCGAGGAGGGGCTACGCAGTATTTT.

This chain joins TRBV11-3 and TRBJ1-1, with a weak D call TRBD1 (5 bases). Germline V gives CDR1 SGHNT, CDR2 YENEEA. The CDR3 has 13 residues. Trimming took off 4 bases at V and 8 bases at J, with 14 bases between the two ends. CDR3 sequence (DNA): TGTGCCAGCAGCTCTACGGATAGGGGAGAAGCTTTCTTT. This codes for CASSSTDRGEAFF. The entire variable domain, with the rest obtained from reference TRBV11-3 and TRBJ1-1, is as follows: EAGVVQSPRYKIIEKKQPVAFWCNPISGHNTLYWYLQNLGQGPELLIRYENEEAVDDSQLPKDRFSAERLKGVDSTLKIQPAELGDSAVYLCASSSTDRGEAFFGQGTRLTVV.

This clonotype was observed at least ten times. The chain carries TRBV4-1 and TRBJ2-1; D possibly corresponds to TRBD1 (5 bases). With 2 bases removed from V and 0 bases from J, the gap between germline ends came to 14 bases. The CDR3 length is 17 residues. Per the germline V gene, CDR1 is MGHRA and CDR2 is YSYEKL. Written as DNA, the CDR3 is TGCGCCAGCAGCCAACGTCAGGGCGGTAGCTCCTACAATGAGCAGTTCTTC. Translation gives CASSQRQGGSSYNEQFF.

The count of this clonotype is one. A much larger clone differs from this one at a single base, so this may be a read error. This rearrangement joins TRBV7-8 to TRBJ2-7; D possibly corresponds to TRBD1 (6 bases). This CDR3 is 14 amino acids long. Germline-derived CDR1 and CDR2 are SGHVS and FQNEAQ. V was shortened by 3 bases and J by 9 bases, with 18 bases between the two germline ends. DNA for the CDR3: TGTGCCAGCAGCTTCAGGGGACCGGTCGGCGGGCAGTACGTC. Protein sequence: CASSFRGPVGGQYV.

This clonotype came up many times. The J gene is TRBJ1-6, the V gene TRBV4-1; D is undetermined. The CDR3 loop spans 15 amino acids. Germline values: CDR1 MGHRA, CDR2 YSYEKL. V lost 1 base, J lost 7 bases, and 11 bases lay in between. CDR3 nucleotides: TGCGCCAGCAGCCAAGGGAGGGCGACGAATTCACCCCTCCACTTT. The encoded protein is CASSQGRATNSPLHF.

This clonotype showed up just a few times. This chain connects TRBV15 to TRBJ2-3, with a weak D call TRBD2 (6 bases). V lost 3 bases and J 1 base, leaving 8 bases between the germline ends. Germline loops: CDR1 LNHNV, CDR2 YYDKDF (reference sequence). The CDR3 is 14 residues long. DNA of the CDR3: TGTGCCACCAGCAGCGGGGAGGGCACAGATACGCAGTATTTT. It encodes CATSSGEGTDTQYF.

In its sample, this clonotype was seen many times. This chain connects TRBV5-1 to TRBJ2-7; 7 bases align to TRBD1. Germline CDR1 reads SGHRS; CDR2 reads YFSETQ. Trimming removed 0 bases from V and 3 bases from J; junction bases left unmatched: 6. This CDR3 is 15 amino acids long. As DNA, the CDR3 is TGCGCCAGCAGCTTGGGGGGACAGAGCTACTACGAGCAGTACTTC. It specifies CASSLGGQSYYEQYF.

By its share, this clonotype is medium-sized (0.01 to 0.1%). This chain links TRBV19 with TRBJ1-2; weak D call: TRBD1 (6 bases). CDR1 is LNHDA, CDR2 SQIVND, per germline (reference sequence). V was trimmed by 3 bases and J by 5 bases, leaving 19 bases between them. This CDR3 comprises 16 residues. The CDR3 DNA follows: TGTGCCAGTAGTATTGGGGGCCAAGGTGGCGGATATGGCTACACCTTC. This translates into CASSIGGQGGGYGYTF. Using reference TRBV19 and TRBJ1-2 for the parts outside the CDR3, the full variable domain is DGGITQSPKYLFRKEGQNVTLSCEQNLNHDAMYWYRQDPGQGLRLIYYSQIVNDFQKGDIAEGYSVSREKKESFPLTVTSAQKNPTAFYLCASSIGGQGGGYGYTFGSGTRLTVV.

A few counts support this clonotype. V is TRBV19 and J is TRBJ2-7; a possible D gene is TRBD1 (6 bases). Trimming left V 3 bases short and J 7 bases short, with 13 bases between. This CDR3 comprises 13 residues. CDR1 LNHDA and CDR2 SQIVND come from the germline V gene (reference sequence). The CDR3 reads CASSIPGVVEQYF. The CDR3 DNA follows: TGTGCCAGTAGTATCCCAGGGGTGGTGGAGCAGTACTTC.

The rearrangement links TRBV7-9 to TRBJ2-5; TRBD2 matches 7 bases. Unmatched junction bases numbered 7, after V lost 3 bases and J lost 6 bases. There are 14 residues in the CDR3. Germline V gives CDR1 SEHNR, CDR2 FQNEAQ (reference sequence). The CDR3: CASSFPGEGKTQYF. In nucleotides, the CDR3 is TGTGCCAGCAGCTTTCCCGGGGAGGGGAAGACCCAGTACTTC.

This clonotype occurred many times. The V and J genes are TRBV12-3 or TRBV12-4 and TRBJ2-7, with 13 bases aligning to TRBD2. Germline trimming cut 5 bases from V and 0 bases from J; bases unmatched to any gene: 19. This CDR3 is 21 amino acids long. The CDR3 sequence is CASSPSFSGTSGARSSYEQYF. The CDR3 nucleotides are TGTGCCAGCAGTCCCTCTTTTTCCGGGACTAGCGGGGCAAGGAGCTCCTACGAGCAGTACTTC.

The V and J genes are TRBV7-9 and TRBJ2-1, with D hard to call. V was pared by 1 base and J by 5 bases, with 6 bases between. The CDR3 extends over 13 amino acids. The germline V gene encodes CDR1 SEHNR and CDR2 FQNEAQ (reference sequence). This CDR3 is CASSLGSNNEQFF. CDR3 DNA sequence: TGTGCCAGCAGCTTAGGGAGCAACAATGAGCAGTTCTTC.

This clonotype showed up many times. The junction shows a germline mismatch at one end, possibly a read error. This sequence joins TRBV6-5 and TRBJ1-6; the D is unclear. This CDR3 spans 14 amino acids. The V gene's germline CDR1 is MNHEY and CDR2 SVGAGI. CDR3 DNA sequence: TGTGCCAGCGGTTACCTCTCAGATAGATCACCCCTCCACTTT. This sequence encodes CASGYLSDRSPLHF.

This clonotype has at least ten counts. The V call is TRBV12-3 or TRBV12-4, the J call TRBJ1-5; possible D gene TRBD1, 5 bases. The CDR3 contains 14 residues. The V end was cut by 5 bases, the J end by 6 bases, with 14 bases between. In nucleotides, the CDR3 is TGTGCCAGCAGTCCACTCAGGGAGGGTCAGCCCCAGCATTTT. Amino acid sequence: CASSPLREGQPQHF.

Remarks on this clonotype: A much larger clone differs by one base, so this may be a read error. The gene calls are TRBV10-3 and TRBJ1-1, with unresolved D. Germline V gene sequence: CDR1 ENHRY, CDR2 SYGVKD. The CDR3 contains 13 residues. V lost 6 bases, J lost 1 base, and 9 bases lay in between. The CDR3 protein is CAISPSGNTEAFF. As DNA, the CDR3 is TGTGCCATCAGCCCGAGTGGGAACACTGAAGCTTTCTTT.

Ten or more counts support this clonotype. This chain joins TRBV10-3 and TRBJ1-4; D gene ambiguous. The CDR3 extends over 13 amino acids. Per germline, CDR1 ENHRY and CDR2 SYGVKD. Trimming removed 8 bases at V and 8 bases at J, with 15 bases between. The DNA of the CDR3 is TGTGCCATCGGTTCCAGCTACGAGGAAAAACTGTTTTTT. This gives the protein CAIGSSYEEKLFF.